The T cell receptor (beta chain) under discussion was sequenced for a study of T-cell reconstitution after alpha-beta-depleted transplantation in children. A library of TCRbeta sequences, prepared with unique molecular identifiers, was generated. MiXCR, run by TCRdb on the PCR reads, gives a single entry per CDR3 protein. Among some 830,000 distinct CDR3 sequences listed, around 15% were seen once. This clonotype was detected only a few times. Antigen unknown. Study-wide findings and caveats: Some patients' high day-60 TCRbeta diversity was attributed to recipient cells surviving conditioning.

This CDR3 is 17 amino acids long. Germline V gives CDR1 LNHNV, CDR2 YYDKDF (reference sequence). Between the trimmed V and J ends, which lost 0 bases and 5 bases, there was a span of 20 bases. The source was PBMCs, mostly from graft donor cells, collected 360 days after TCRalphabeta/CD19-depleted stem cell transplant. The chain couples TRBV15 to TRBJ2-7; no reliable D call. The clonotype was recovered from a male patient between 5 and 17 years old who had a stem cell transplant for acute lymphoblastic leukemia, so the T cells may come from the graft donor. CDR3 region: CATSRELQTSFLDEQYF. The CDR3 DNA follows: TGTGCCACCAGCAGAGAATTACAGACTTCTTTTTTGGACGAGCAGTACTTC.